Below are 24 T cell receptor beta chains sequenced from a single sample in a study of cytomegalovirus exposure and HLA in healthy donors. The PCR had 60 Vbeta and 13 Jbeta primers. The data were produced by immunoSEQ multiplex PCR, yet TCRdb's version contains in-frame clones alone and is incomplete. The sample has over 95,000 clones, about three quarters seen once. Sequenced input: PBMCs. The receptor set was obtained from a woman aged 40-49 years in good health and CMV-seropositive.

V usage is TRBV6-5 and J usage is TRBJ1-2; D ambiguous. CDR3 length equals 16 residues. Germline-derived CDR1 and CDR2 are MNHEY and SVGAGI. The germline V and J ends were trimmed by 0 bases and 4 bases, with 15 bases remaining between them. The CDR3, as DNA: TGTGCCAGCAGTTACTCGAAAGCAGGAACCACCTATGGCTACACCTTC. This gives the protein CASSYSKAGTTYGYTF.

This rearrangement joins TRBV5-4 to TRBJ2-4; TRBD1 matches 8 bases. In germline, CDR1 is SGHNT, CDR2 YYREEE (reference sequence). CDR3 length: 15 amino acids. J was trimmed by 6 bases and V by 4 bases; bases with no gene match: 9. The CDR3 loop is CASSPDRARGNIQYF. CDR3 coding DNA: TGTGCCAGCAGCCCGGACAGGGCGAGGGGAAACATTCAGTACTTC.

This chain joins TRBV19 and TRBJ2-5, with 11 bases aligning to TRBD1. Unmatched junction bases numbered 2, after V lost 3 bases and J lost 5 bases. Germline CDR1 and CDR2: LNHDA and SQIVND (reference sequence). The CDR3 totals 14 residues. The CDR3 nucleotides are TGTGCCAGTAGTATCGGACAGGGGGCCGAGACCCAGTACTTC. Translated, it gives CASSIGQGAETQYF.

This clone was counted a few times. The rearrangement links TRBV7-9 to TRBJ1-1, with 10 positions matching TRBD1. Germline V lookup: CDR1 SEHNR, CDR2 FQNEAQ (reference sequence). Trimming at V came to 5 bases and at J to 3 bases, leaving 6 bases not matched to a gene. The CDR3 totals 15 residues. This CDR3 reads CASSDRTGGDTEAFF. The CDR3 region has the DNA TGTGCCAGCAGCGACCGGACAGGGGGGGACACTGAAGCTTTCTTT. Drawing the rest from reference TRBV7-9 and TRBJ1-1, the complete variable domain is DTGVSQNPRHKITKRGQNVTFRCDPISEHNRLYWYRQTLGQGPEFLTYFQNEAQLEKSRLLSDRFSAERPKGSFSTLEIQRTEQGDSAMYLCASSDRTGGDTEAFFGQGTRLTVV.

The V and J genes are TRBV18 and TRBJ2-5; 7 bases map to TRBD2. Germline CDR1 is KGHSH and CDR2 is LQKENI. J lost 5 bases, V lost 5 bases, and 5 bases had no gene match. The CDR3 covers 13 residues. DNA for the CDR3: TGTGCCAGCTCAACGGGACTAAGTGAGACCCAGTACTTC. It translates to CASSTGLSETQYF.

This clone was found a few times. This chain connects TRBV5-1 to TRBJ2-5, with 9 bases that match TRBD1. CDR3 size: 16 residues. Germline trimming cut 0 bases from V and 3 bases from J; bases unmatched to any gene: 6. Germline V gives CDR1 SGHRS, CDR2 YFSETQ. This CDR3 is CASSLGFRTGEETQYF. The CDR3 DNA follows: TGCGCCAGCAGCTTGGGTTTCAGGACAGGGGAAGAGACCCAGTACTTC. The full variable domain, its missing parts supplied by reference TRBV5-1 and TRBJ2-5, is KAGVTQTPRYLIKTRGQQVTLSCSPISGHRSVSWYQQTPGQGLQFLFEYFSETQRNKGNFPGRFSGRQFSNSRSEMNVSTLELGDSALYLCASSLGFRTGEETQYFGPGTRLLVL.

The V call is TRBV10-2, the J call TRBJ1-6; tentative D call: TRBD1 (6 bases). Germline V CDR1 and CDR2: WSHSY, SAAADI. The CDR3 is 19 residues long. With 5 bases removed from V and 9 bases from J, the gap between germline ends came to 29 bases. The CDR3 DNA reads as TGCGCCAGCAGTATTAGGATGGGTTCAGGGGCTCTCCAAAGTTCACCCCTCCACTTT. It encodes CASSIRMGSGALQSSPLHF.

The chain couples TRBV30 to TRBJ2-3; 8 bases are shared with TRBD1. Looked up from germline, CDR1 is GTSNPN and CDR2 is SVGIG (reference sequence). The CDR3 totals 14 residues. V gave up 1 base and J gave up 3 bases; unmatched junction bases: 3. The DNA of the CDR3 is TGTGCCTGGAGTGCCCAGGGGGCAACAGATACGCAGTATTTT. Translation: CAWSAQGATDTQYF. Based on the CDR3 plus reference TRBV30 and TRBJ2-3, the full variable domain is SQTIHQWPATLVQPVGSPLSLECTVEGTSNPNLYWYRQAAGRGLQLLFYSVGIGQISSEVPQNLSASRPQDRQFILSSKKLLLSDSGFYLCAWSAQGATDTQYFGPGTRLTVL.

V gene TRBV27 combines with J gene TRBJ2-7; possible D gene TRBD2, 5 bases. The CDR3 length is 16 residues. Germline assignment: CDR1 MNHEY and CDR2 SMNVEV (reference sequence). V lost 1 base and J lost 3, with 16 bases in between. The CDR3 here is CASSLFGQAAVYEQYF. CDR3 DNA sequence: TGTGCCAGCAGTTTATTTGGGCAAGCGGCCGTCTACGAGCAGTACTTC.

This chain joins TRBV19 and TRBJ1-5; D unclear. Deletions cut 5 bases from V and 4 bases from J, with 15 bases between. In germline, CDR1 is LNHDA, CDR2 SQIVND (reference sequence). The CDR3 extends over 15 amino acids. As DNA, the CDR3 is TGTGCCAGTAGTTGGTCAGGACTTCGTAATCAGCCCCAGCATTTT. It specifies CASSWSGLRNQPQHF.

The V and J genes are TRBV7-9 and TRBJ1-1, with D perhaps matching TRBD1 (6 bases). Germline CDR1 is SEHNR and CDR2 is FQNEAQ (reference sequence). The V and J ends lost 1 base and 5 bases respectively, with 14 bases between them. This CDR3 comprises 15 residues. For the CDR3, the DNA is TGTGCCAGCAGCTTAGGGGGACAAGGGGTTACTGAAGCTTTCTTT. This encodes CASSLGGQGVTEAFF.

This clone was counted many times. V and J are TRBV19 and TRBJ1-5; no clear D. The germline gives CDR1 LNHDA, CDR2 SQIVND (reference sequence). This CDR3 region has 15 residues. V lost 6 bases to trimming and J lost 1 base, with 13 bases between them. CDR3 amino acids: CASSWWLVSNQPQHF. Here the CDR3 DNA reads TGTGCCAGTAGCTGGTGGTTAGTGAGCAATCAGCCCCAGCATTTT.

The rearrangement uses TRBV6-5 and TRBJ2-3, with TRBD1 matching over 9 bases. Germline assignment: CDR1 MNHEY and CDR2 SVGAGI. This CDR3 comprises 14 residues. After removal of 6 bases from V and 4 bases from J, the junction contained 5 bases not matched to a gene. The CDR3 DNA reads TGTGCCAGCAGCCGCGGGACAGGGCCAGATACGCAGTATTTT. Its translation: CASSRGTGPDTQYF.

This sequence joins TRBV5-5 and TRBJ2-5; D uncertain. The germline gives CDR1 SGHKS, CDR2 YYEKEE (reference sequence). V gave up 0 bases and J gave up 0 bases, with 6 bases separating them. The CDR3 loop spans 14 amino acids. The CDR3 DNA follows: TGTGCCAGCAGCTTGGCAGTAAACCAAGAGACCCAGTACTTC. This encodes CASSLAVNQETQYF.

V gene TRBV7-3 combines with J gene TRBJ1-1; TRBD1 agrees at 8 bases. V gave up 3 bases and J gave up 1 base; unmatched junction bases: 4. Germline V lookup: CDR1 SGHTA, CDR2 FQGTGA. CDR3 length equals 15 residues. CDR3 bases: TGTGCCAGCAGCTTCTCCGGGACAGGGAACACTGAAGCTTTCTTT. Its translation is CASSFSGTGNTEAFF. The full variable domain, completed using reference TRBV7-3 and TRBJ1-1, is GAGVSQTPSNKVTEKGKYVELRCDPISGHTALYWYRQSLGQGPEFLIYFQGTGAADDSGLPNDRFFAVRPEGSVSTLKIQRTERGDSAVYLCASSFSGTGNTEAFFGQGTRLTVV.

V is TRBV5-1 and J is TRBJ1-2; tentatively, D is TRBD1 (6 bases). V was pared by 1 base and J by 2 bases, with 18 bases between. In germline, CDR1 is SGHRS, CDR2 YFSETQ. The CDR3 spans 17 residues. The DNA of the CDR3 is TGCGCCAGCAGCTTGTTGGCAGGGGCCTACTCAAACTATGGCTACACCTTC. Translating it yields CASSLLAGAYSNYGYTF.

This sequence joins TRBV2 and TRBJ2-5; 8 bases line up with TRBD2. Germline CDR1 and CDR2: SNHLY and FYNNEI. The CDR3 covers 16 residues. J gave up 4 bases and V 2 bases, and 9 bases lay outside the gene matches. CDR3 sequence reads: CASSERGLVGRETQYF. CDR3 in DNA: TGTGCCAGCAGTGAAAGGGGACTAGTGGGTCGAGAGACCCAGTACTTC.

V gene TRBV10-3 combines with J gene TRBJ2-1; TRBD2 aligns across 12 bases. Trimming removed 0 bases from V and 9 bases from J; junction bases left unmatched: 12. The CDR3 has 18 residues. Germline V gives CDR1 ENHRY, CDR2 SYGVKD. In DNA, the CDR3 is TGTGCCATCAGTGAGTCGGGTGGGGCTAGCGGGGGGGCATCTGAGCAGTTCTTC. The encoded protein is CAISESGGASGGASEQFF.

On this clone: One end of the junction fails to match germline, which may point to a read error. V and J are TRBV7-7 and TRBJ2-1, with 13 bases matching TRBD2. The CDR3 sequence is 15 residues long. The germline CDR1 and CDR2 sequences are SSHAT and FNYEAQ (reference sequence). The CDR3 DNA reads as TGTGCTAGCAGCGAACTAGCGGGGGGGCGGGGTGAGCAGTTCTTC. Residues: CASSELAGGRGEQFF. The complete variable domain, with remaining parts taken from reference TRBV7-7 and TRBJ2-1, reads GAGVSQSPRYKVTKRGQDVTLRCDPISSHATLYWYQQALGQGPEFLTYFNYEAQPDKSGLPSDRFSAERPEGSISTLTIQRTEQRDSAMYRCASSELAGGRGEQFFGPGTRLTVL.

The genes are TRBV4-1 and TRBJ1-2; D uncertain. CDR1 MGHRA and CDR2 YSYEKL come from the germline V gene. This CDR3 has 13 residues. Trimming removed 6 bases at V and 1 base at J, with 9 bases between. CDR3 in DNA: TGCGCCAGCAGACAGCCCTTTAACTATGGCTACACCTTC. As protein: CASRQPFNYGYTF.

The gene calls are TRBV6-1 and TRBJ1-5; D remains unclear. The CDR3 loop spans 16 amino acids. Per germline, CDR1 MNHNS and CDR2 SASEGT. The ends were cut back, 2 bases at V and 0 bases at J, with 11 bases in the middle. In nucleotides, the CDR3 is TGTGCCAGCAGTGAATTGGGCGGGTATAGCAATCAGCCCCAGCATTTT. As protein: CASSELGGYSNQPQHF.

The chain joins TRBV5-6 to TRBJ2-7; D not certain. CDR3 length equals 12 residues. Germline values: CDR1 SGHDT, CDR2 YYEEEE. Trimming removed 4 bases from V and 3 bases from J, with 8 bases in between. The CDR3 loop reads CASSLTYYEQYF. In nucleotides, the CDR3 is TGTGCCAGCAGCCTAACTTACTACGAGCAGTACTTC.

The gene calls are TRBV5-4 and TRBJ2-5; possible D gene TRBD1, 6 bases. V was pared by 2 bases and J by 4 bases, with 15 bases between. This CDR3 region has 15 residues. The germline V gene encodes CDR1 SGHNT and CDR2 YYREEE (reference sequence). The CDR3 region has the DNA TGTGCCAGCAGCTTAGATTTCGGACAGATAGAGACCCAGTACTTC. It translates to CASSLDFGQIETQYF.

The V gene is TRBV2, the J gene TRBJ1-1; possible D gene TRBD1, 5 bases. The CDR3 spans 13 residues. The ends were cut back, 0 bases at V and 5 bases at J, with 7 bases in the middle. Germline V gene sequence: CDR1 SNHLY, CDR2 FYNNEI. The CDR3 DNA sequence: TGTGCCAGCAGTGAAGCGGGGGGAACTGAAGCTTTCTTT. It encodes CASSEAGGTEAFF.